This is a list of T cell receptor beta chains from one sample in a study of cytomegalovirus exposure and HLA in healthy donors. Repertoires were generated with immunoSEQ multiplex PCR, while TCRdb's copy carries only in-frame clones and drops some. This sample carries about 140,000 clones, over 60% of them seen once, and the ten largest clones take less than 1.5%. The material sequenced was PBMCs. Receptor source: a male donor in good health and CMV-seropositive. The CDR3 runs from the conserved cysteine through the conserved F or W. The D gene is left open where the match is weak. Rows give clone size only sometimes, using once, few, many, or a class for an expanded clone.

clone size	D gene	J gene	V gene	CDR3 protein	CDR3 DNA
-	-	TRBJ1-3	TRBV28	CASSLRDIGNTIYF	TGTGCCAGCAGTCTCCGGGACATCGGAAACACCATATATTTT
-	TRBD2	TRBJ2-1	TRBV4-1	CASSQDPSVAGGLEQFF	TGCGCCAGCAGCCAAGATCCTTCGGTAGCGGGAGGGCTTGAGCAGTTCTTC
-	TRBD1	TRBJ2-5	TRBV10-1	CASSSGQGETQYF	TGCGCCAGCAGCTCGGGACAGGGAGAGACCCAGTACTTC
-	TRBD1	TRBJ1-2	TRBV6-1	CASSEASPTGKNGYTF	TGTGCCAGCAGTGAAGCCTCCCCGACAGGGAAGAATGGCTACACCTTC
-	-	TRBJ2-7	TRBV18	CASSPPGQRSYEQYF	TGTGCCAGCTCACCACCGGGGCAGAGGTCGTACGAGCAGTACTTC
few	TRBD2	TRBJ2-1	TRBV7-9	CSSSREWGGRSGEQFF	TGTTCCAGCAGCCGCGAATGGGGCGGGAGATCCGGTGAGCAGTTCTTC
-	TRBD2	TRBJ2-7	TRBV11-3	CASSLGGGGYEQYF	TGTGCCAGCAGCTTAGGCGGCGGGGGCTACGAGCAGTACTTC
-	-	TRBJ2-2	TRBV18	CASSPFESRGLNTGELFF	TGTGCCAGCTCACCCTTTGAGAGCCGGGGTTTAAACACCGGGGAGCTGTTTTTT
-	-	TRBJ2-2	TRBV29-1	CSATGSSGELFF	TGCAGCGCAACAGGGAGTAGCGGGGAGCTGTTTTTT
-	TRBD2	TRBJ2-7	TRBV25-1	CASMGGSSYEQYF	TGTGCCAGCATGGGGGGGAGCTCCTACGAGCAGTACTTC
-	-	TRBJ2-7	TRBV19	CASSNTGFVEQYF	TGTGCCAGTAGCAATACAGGGTTCGTCGAGCAGTACTTC
-	-	TRBJ2-7	TRBV10-3	CAISDNHPREQYF	TGTGCCATCAGTGACAATCACCCGCGGGAGCAGTACTTC
-	TRBD1	TRBJ1-2	TRBV5-1	CASSTGQGYGYTF	TGCGCCAGCAGCACAGGACAGGGCTATGGCTACACCTTC
-	-	TRBJ1-1	TRBV4-2	CASSQEGREYDTEAFF	TGTGCCAGCAGCCAAGAGGGCAGGGAATATGACACTGAAGCTTTCTTT
-	TRBD2	TRBJ2-3	TRBV4-1	CASSQRSLSGRPGTDTQYF	TGCGCCAGCAGCCAAAGGTCTTTAAGCGGGAGGCCAGGCACAGATACGCAGTATTTT
once	-	TRBJ2-7	TRBV14	CASSQGLILYEQYF	TGTGCCAGCAGCCAAGGGTTGATACTCTACGAGCAGTACTTC
-	-	TRBJ1-2	TRBV4-1	CASSQVGGNYGYTF	TGCGCCAGCAGCCAAGTCGGGGGGAACTATGGCTACACCTTC
once	TRBD1	TRBJ2-7	TRBV7-2	CASSPGTGYEQYF	TGTGCCAGCAGCCCCGGGACAGGCTACGAGCAGTACTTC
-	-	TRBJ1-3	TRBV11-1	CASSLEVGNTIYF	TGTGCCAGCAGCTTGGAGGTTGGAAACACCATATATTTT
few	-	TRBJ1-1	TRBV15	CATRPGVNTEAFF	TGTGCCACCAGGCCAGGGGTGAACACTGAAGCTTTCTTT
-	-	TRBJ2-3	TRBV12-5	CASGLVRTQDTQYF	TGTGCTAGTGGTTTGGTACGGACACAAGATACGCAGTATTTT
-	-	TRBJ2-1	TRBV21-1	CASSKVGSGSYNEQFF	-
few	-	TRBJ1-5	TRBV19	CASSITQDQLDSNQPQHF	TGTGCCAGTAGTATCACCCAGGATCAGTTAGATAGCAATCAGCCCCAGCATTTT
-	TRBD1	TRBJ1-2	TRBV28	CASSYPTGVSGYTF	TGTGCCAGCAGTTACCCGACAGGGGTTAGCGGCTACACCTTC
once	TRBD1	TRBJ1-1	TRBV7-6	CASSFTSGTGGRGNTEAFF	TGTGCCAGCAGCTTTACCTCCGGGACAGGGGGCCGGGGGAACACTGAAGCTTTCTTT
few	-	TRBJ2-2	TRBV7-9	CASGMGHNTGELFF	TGTGCCAGCGGAATGGGACACAACACCGGGGAGCTGTTTTTT
-	-	TRBJ1-1	TRBV7-8	CASSIQPRGGTEAFF	TGTGCCAGCAGCATACAGCCGCGGGGAGGCACTGAAGCTTTCTTT
-	TRBD2	TRBJ2-7	TRBV10-3	CAISGTSSSLYEQYF	TGTGCCATCAGCGGGACTAGCTCTAGCCTCTACGAGCAGTACTTC
-	-	TRBJ2-7	TRBV5-1	CASSLEAGIYEQYF	TGCGCCAGCAGCTTGGAGGCAGGGATCTACGAGCAGTACTTC
once	-	TRBJ1-6	TRBV5-4	CASSFGGAKGSPLHF	TGTGCCAGCAGCTTCGGGGGGGCCAAGGGATCACCCCTCCACTTT
-	TRBD2	TRBJ2-7	TRBV6-1	CASSEAASGEDEQYF	TGTGCCAGCAGTGAAGCTGCTAGCGGGGAAGACGAGCAGTACTTC
once	TRBD1	TRBJ2-1	TRBV27	CASSWGTANNEQFF	TGTGCCAGCAGTTGGGGGACAGCTAACAATGAGCAGTTCTTC
-	TRBD1	TRBJ1-1	TRBV12-5	CASGLVLGAGGRMNTEAFF	TGTGCTAGTGGTTTGGTACTCGGGGCAGGGGGCCGAATGAACACTGAAGCTTTCTTT
-	-	TRBJ1-5	TRBV28	CASRRPGRGNQPQHF	TGTGCCAGCAGACGTCCGGGTCGGGGGAATCAGCCCCAGCATTTT
-	-	TRBJ2-1	TRBV11-1	CASSLDRSWEQFF	TGTGCCAGCAGCTTAGACAGGAGCTGGGAGCAGTTCTTC
-	TRBD1	TRBJ2-7	TRBV29-1	CSVDTGQGGSHEQYF	TGCAGCGTTGATACTGGACAGGGGGGGAGCCACGAGCAGTACTTC
-	-	TRBJ2-7	TRBV7-9	CSSSLVGVGDEQYF	TGTTCCAGCAGCTTAGTAGGAGTAGGGGACGAGCAGTACTTC
-	TRBD2	TRBJ2-1	TRBV11-2	CASRRPGRGGREQFF	TGTGCCAGCAGGCGTCCCGGGCGGGGGGGCCGCGAGCAGTTCTTC
-	-	TRBJ2-5	TRBV6-5	CASRWHHGETQYF	TGTGCCAGCAGATGGCACCATGGAGAGACCCAGTACTTC
few	TRBD1	TRBJ1-2	TRBV15	CATSANRGQLYGYTF	TGTGCCACCTCGGCGAACAGGGGGCAGCTATATGGCTACACCTTC
-	-	TRBJ2-3	TRBV29-1	CSVEARLRGGTQYF	TGCAGCGTTGAGGCCCGACTTCGCGGAGGGACGCAGTATTTT
-	-	TRBJ2-7	TRBV2	CASRENEQYF	TGTGCCAGCAGGGAGAACGAGCAGTACTTC
-	TRBD2	TRBJ2-7	TRBV7-9	CASSLGGGDEQYF	TGTGCCAGCAGTCTCGGGGGAGGGGACGAGCAGTACTTC
-	-	TRBJ2-3	TRBV27	CASSMSTTQYF	TGTGCCAGCAGTATGAGTACTACGCAGTATTTT
-	TRBD2	TRBJ2-2	TRBV9	CASSVEAGGIPTGELFF	TGTGCCAGCAGCGTAGAAGCGGGGGGGATCCCCACCGGGGAGCTGTTTTTT
-	-	TRBJ1-1	TRBV29-1	CSVSGRLNTEAFF	TGCAGCGTTTCAGGGCGGTTGAACACTGAAGCTTTCTTT
-	TRBD1	TRBJ2-1	TRBV29-1	CSVAGTGVGNEQFF	TGCAGCGTTGCCGGGACAGGGGTGGGCAATGAGCAGTTCTTC
-	-	TRBJ2-7	TRBV4-1	CASSQGAGRSYEQYF	TGCGCCAGCAGCCAAGGGGCGGGGCGCTCCTACGAGCAGTACTTC
-	TRBD2	TRBJ2-1	TRBV19	CASSMSGAGRSYNEQFF	TGTGCCAGTAGTATGAGCGGGGCCGGACGCTCCTACAATGAGCAGTTCTTC
-	-	TRBJ1-5	TRBV6-5	CASRDSLNQPQHF	TGTGCCAGCAGGGACAGCCTCAATCAGCCCCAGCATTTT
-	-	TRBJ1-6	TRBV30	CAWSVSTISSYNSPLHF	TGTGCCTGGAGTGTCTCCACGATTAGCTCCTATAATTCACCCCTCCACTTT
-	TRBD1	TRBJ1-4	TRBV7-9	CASSLAGRGPAHEKLFF	TGTGCCAGCAGCTTAGCGGGCAGGGGGCCGGCGCATGAAAAACTGTTTTTT
-	TRBD1	TRBJ1-1	TRBV5-1	CASSIGTGNTEAFF	TGCGCCAGCAGCATAGGGACAGGGAACACTGAAGCTTTCTTT
-	TRBD2	TRBJ2-7	TRBV9	CASSVGSGTTEQYF	TGTGCCAGCAGCGTAGGGTCCGGGACTACCGAGCAGTACTTC
-	TRBD1	TRBJ2-7	TRBV5-6	CASSLGQGRYEQYF	TGTGCCAGCAGCTTAGGACAGGGGCGTTACGAGCAGTACTTC
-	-	TRBJ1-1	TRBV6-6	CASSTRDKEAFF	TGTGCCAGCAGCACCCGGGACAAGGAAGCTTTCTTT
-	-	TRBJ1-1	TRBV15	CATSPNVRDLNTEAFF	TGTGCCACCAGCCCGAACGTCAGAGACTTGAACACTGAAGCTTTCTTT
-	TRBD2	TRBJ2-6	TRBV4-3	CASSPQAGGLAGANVLTF	TGCGCCAGCAGTCCACAAGCGGGAGGTCTTGCTGGGGCCAACGTCCTGACTTTC